This T cell receptor (beta chain) came from a study of molecular identifiers for immune sequencing clone quantification (dated by TCRdb to the late 2010s). Background on the whole study: For a replicate experiment, RNA from about 20,000 or 100,000 naive CD8 T cells was divided into five aliquots, of which four were sequenced. This methods study used CD8 T cells to benchmark TCR RNA copy counting and molecular-identifier clustering-based TCR repertoire sequencing (MIDCIRS).

What the authors observed across the whole study: In CMV-specific effector cells, clones with more than 20 RNA copies contained over 98% of molecules, whereas in naive cells such clones contained under 1% of molecules. Modeling indicated approximately 3.2 TCR RNA copies recovered per cell, compared with 7.5 to 10 by digital PCR, which implies a capture efficiency of around 29%. Spiked-in Jurkat TCR RNA equal to a single cell's worth was reported to be detectable even within one million naive CD8 T cells. Highly expanded clone sizes could be underestimated if identical TCR molecules share a barcode. Without barcode sub-clustering, chimeric consensus sequences inflated TCR diversity; chimeras reached as high as 47%. Naive libraries contained spiked-in Jurkat TCR RNA (roughly 10 copies' worth), which is not part of the donor repertoire.

Receptors were amplified or captured by PCR. Sequencing was carried out with an Illumina HiSeq 4000. Preparation of bulk TCR libraries followed a previously described approach, with the TCR primers listed in Table S5. Purification of total RNA was performed with the Qiagen AllPrep DNA/RNA kit. Before analysis, reads from multiple sequencing runs of the same library were pooled. Per the original workflow: Reads were retained only if the reads had an exact TCR constant sequence, and the retained reads were trimmed to 150 nt and grouped according to their 12-nt molecular barcodes. Reads in each barcode group were sub-clustered using a 15% Levenshtein threshold, and a quality-weighted consensus sequence was built for each RNA molecule. Non-functional sequences were discarded, and so were lower-count sequences lying one edit away from another sequence. Based on a fit of two negative binomial distributions, barcode sub-clusters having less than 20% of the maximum read count were discarded. Using fastp at Q25 and MiXCR, TCRdb reprocessed the public reads and kept productive beta chains. Rows matching on CDR3 protein sequence are summarized as one entry with the most common DNA and genes. The V and J calls reflect TCRdb's pipeline rather than the authors' work. This sample comprises about 320,000 distinct CDR3 sequences, about 22% of them detected only once. 0.81% of the sample is taken by the ten largest.

Libraries of naive CD8 T cells were built from anywhere between about 19,000 and 1,100,000 sorted cells, with 10%, 30% or 50% of the purified RNA used. Naive CD8 T cells, defined as CD8+CD4-CCR7+CD45RA+, were FACS-sorted into RLT Plus buffer on a BD FACSAria II. Nine to eleven TCR copies' worth of Jurkat RNA were spiked into roughly 19,000-1,000,000 naive CD8 T cell samples to test detection sensitivity. Enrichment of CD8 T cells was performed with RosetteSep CD8+ T Cell Enrichment Cocktail and Ficoll-Paque, after which ACK red cell lysis was carried out. V trim: 4 bases; J trim: 0 bases; unmatched bases: 5. From the cysteine up to the phenylalanine, the CDR3 has a length of 17 residues. CDR3 DNA only is kept here, 51 bases in frame from base 1. The germline V gene yields SGHRS for CDR1 and YFSETQ for CDR2. This clonotype was found many times. Its antigen is unknown. No much larger clone exists at a distance of one base, and base qualities are not known.

The sequence links TRBV5-1 to TRBJ2-2; TRBD2 lines up with 11 middle nucleotides. What was sequenced was naive CD8+ T cells from blood, with Jurkat cell RNA spiked in. Sample cell subset or site, as interpreted from the label and publication: FACS-sorted CD8+CD4-CCR7+CD45RA+ naive T cells. This receptor was taken from a human donor in good health. Some libraries in this study had Jurkat cell RNA spiked in. The base sequence is TGCGCCAGCAGCCTAACTAGCGGGGGAGCGAACACCGGGGAGCTGTTTTTT. Its coded protein is CASSLTSGGANTGELFF.